This T cell receptor (beta chain) was recorded in a study of blood T cells in healthy people across ages. Study observations and caveats: Compared with aged donors, long-lived donors showed fewer expanded clones, suggesting selection.

This clonotype was detected many times. Its antigen is as yet unknown. Germline V gene data show CDR1 as SGHRS and CDR2 as YFSETQ. This CDR3 has 14 residues. Deletions cut 4 bases from V and 5 bases from J, with 12 bases between. Together with a sample-barcoded 5' primer, a J-beta primer mix was included in a second PCR lasting roughly 6 to 12 cycles. TCRdb processed the 5' RACE reads anew with MiXCR; each CDR3 protein has one entry. The sample has under 1,000,000 distinct CDR3 sequences, under 40% seen once. The source material was blood. V gene TRBV5-1 combines with J gene TRBJ1-4; no definite D call. This TCR was sampled from a man aged 18 to 30 in good health. The CDR3 coding sequence is TGCGCCAGCAGCCCGGGAGGGCAGAATGAAAAACTGTTTTTT. It is translated as CASSPGGQNEKLFF.